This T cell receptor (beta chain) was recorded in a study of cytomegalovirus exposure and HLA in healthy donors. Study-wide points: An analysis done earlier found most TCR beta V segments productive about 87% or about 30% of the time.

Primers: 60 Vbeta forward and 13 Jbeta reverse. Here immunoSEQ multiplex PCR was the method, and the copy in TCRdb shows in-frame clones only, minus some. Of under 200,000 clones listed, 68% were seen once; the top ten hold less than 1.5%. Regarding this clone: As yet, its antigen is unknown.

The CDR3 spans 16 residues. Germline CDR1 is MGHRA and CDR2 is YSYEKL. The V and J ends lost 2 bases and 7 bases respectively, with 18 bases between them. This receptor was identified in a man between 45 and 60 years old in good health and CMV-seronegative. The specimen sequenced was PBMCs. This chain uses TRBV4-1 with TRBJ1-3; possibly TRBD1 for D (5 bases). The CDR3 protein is CASSQQIEVRVNTIYF. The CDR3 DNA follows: TGCGCCAGCAGCCAACAGATTGAAGTCAGGGTGAACACCATATATTTT.